These T cell receptor beta chains were read from a single sample in a study of radiotherapy plus CTLA-4 blockade in lung cancer. Sequencing used immunoSEQ multiplex PCR; TCRdb keeps in-frame clones, though not all of them. The sample contains 25,000 to 35,000 clones, about 79% of which appear only once. The sample consisted of peripheral blood, taken from a patient treated with radiotherapy plus ipilimumab. The receptors originated from a human donor with non-small cell lung cancer that progressed on radiotherapy plus ipilimumab. CDR3s include the opening cysteine and the closing phenylalanine or tryptophan. A D gene is named only where the DNA matches it firmly. Rows give clone size only sometimes, using once, few, many, or a class for an expanded clone.

len	abundance	v_gene	d_gene	j_gene	CDR3aa	CDR3nt
16	-	TRBV4-1	TRBD1	TRBJ1-1	CASSIGQGVGHTEAFF	TGCGCCAGCAGCATCGGACAGGGGGTAGGGCACACTGAAGCTTTCTTT
14	-	TRBV11-2	-	TRBJ1-6	CASSYRVDNSPLHF	TGTGCCAGCAGCTACAGGGTTGATAATTCACCCCTCCACTTT
14	-	TRBV28	-	TRBJ1-2	CASSLSHIIGGYTF	TGTGCCAGCAGTTTATCCCACATAATCGGTGGCTACACCTTC
16	-	TRBV4-2	-	TRBJ2-6	CASSQSTGSGANVLTF	TGTGCCAGCAGCCAAAGCACGGGCTCTGGGGCCAACGTCCTGACTTTC
14	-	TRBV27	-	TRBJ2-1	CASSETLGINEQFF	TGTGCCAGCAGTGAGACCCTTGGGATTAATGAGCAGTTCTTC
13	-	TRBV30	-	TRBJ1-5	CAWSDNSNQPQHF	TGTGCCTGGTCGGACAATAGCAATCAGCCCCAGCATTTT
17	-	TRBV7-6	-	TRBJ1-3	CASSLRSSAGSGNTIYF	TGTGCCAGCAGCTTACGATCCAGCGCTGGTTCTGGAAACACCATATATTTT
13	-	TRBV28	-	TRBJ1-1	CASSSHMNTEAFF	TGTGCCAGCAGTTCTCACATGAACACTGAAGCTTTCTTT
14	-	TRBV13	-	TRBJ1-3	CASSIGRAGNTIYF	TGTGCCAGCAGCATCGGACGGGCTGGAAACACCATATATTTT
17	-	TRBV9	-	TRBJ1-3	CASSSTWQGGPGNTIYF	TGTGCCAGCAGCTCAACCTGGCAGGGAGGCCCTGGAAACACCATATATTTT
14	-	TRBV5-1	-	TRBJ2-7	CASSLGQQALEQYF	TGCGCCAGCAGCTTGGGTCAGCAGGCCCTAGAGCAGTACTTC
16	-	TRBV13	TRBD2	TRBJ2-7	CASSTGGGRALGEQYF	TGTGCCAGCAGCACGGGTGGAGGGAGGGCCTTGGGGGAGCAGTACTTC
13	-	TRBV18	-	TRBJ1-2	CASSPADTTGYTF	TGTGCCAGCTCTCCAGCGGACACCACGGGCTACACCTTC
15	-	TRBV27	TRBD1	TRBJ1-2	CASSQDRANRAGYTF	TGTGCCAGCAGTCAGGACAGGGCAAATAGGGCTGGCTACACCTTC
16	-	TRBV5-1	TRBD2	TRBJ2-3	CASSLGLAGGSDTQYF	TGCGCCAGCAGCTTGGGACTAGCGGGAGGGTCAGATACGCAGTATTTT
11	-	TRBV5-1	-	TRBJ2-7	CASSLMGEQYF	TGCGCCAGCAGCTTGATGGGGGAGCAGTACTTC
13	once	TRBV6-6	-	TRBJ1-1	CASSLQAGTEAFF	TGTGCCAGCAGCTTGCAGGCGGGGACTGAAGCTTTCTTT
13	once	TRBV10-3	-	TRBJ2-3	CAILQENTDTQYF	TGTGCCATTTTACAGGAAAACACAGATACGCAGTATTTT
13	-	TRBV5-1	TRBD1	TRBJ1-2	CASSSTGDYGYTF	TGCGCCAGCAGCTCGACAGGGGATTATGGCTACACCTTC
14	-	TRBV19	-	TRBJ2-2	CASSIWGNTGELFF	TGTGCCAGTAGTATTTGGGGGAACACCGGGGAGCTGTTTTTT
16	-	TRBV19	TRBD1	TRBJ2-7	CASSIRQGSISYEQYF	TGTGCCAGTAGTATTAGACAGGGGTCCATCTCCTACGAGCAGTACTTC
14	-	TRBV5-4	-	TRBJ2-7	CASSLADRTYEQYF	TGTGCCAGCAGCTTGGCGGACAGAACCTACGAGCAGTACTTC
17	-	TRBV2	TRBD2	TRBJ2-6	CASRRAGVVGGANVLTF	TGTGCCAGTAGACGAGCGGGAGTGGTGGGTGGGGCCAACGTCCTGACTTTC
20	-	TRBV18	-	TRBJ1-1	CASSRSKGGERGRGGTEAFF	TGTGCCAGCTCACGGTCCAAGGGGGGCGAGAGGGGACGCGGAGGGACTGAAGCTTTCTTT
15	-	TRBV2	-	TRBJ1-2	CASLSDGLQADGYTF	TGTGCCAGCCTTTCCGACGGGCTACAGGCGGATGGCTACACCTTC
15	once	TRBV5-1	-	TRBJ1-1	CASSLAEGLNTEAFF	TGCGCCAGCAGCTTGGCCGAGGGCCTCAACACTGAAGCTTTCTTT
14	-	TRBV6-5	TRBD1	TRBJ1-3	CALEVGTGGNTIYF	TGTGCCCTCGAGGTGGGGACAGGGGGAAACACCATATATTTT
14	-	TRBV4-1	-	TRBJ1-1	CASSLYDTNTEAFF	TGCGCCAGCAGCCTCTACGACACCAACACTGAAGCTTTCTTT
14	-	TRBV6-1	-	TRBJ1-1	CASRTITGLSEAFF	TGTGCCAGCAGGACGATAACAGGGCTCTCTGAAGCTTTCTTT
14	-	TRBV29-1	-	TRBJ2-7	CSVDPAGGSYEQYF	TGCAGCGTTGATCCGGCAGGGGGGTCCTACGAGCAGTACTTC
14	-	TRBV7-3	-	TRBJ2-7	CASSLMGGPYEQYF	TGTGCCAGCAGCTTAATGGGGGGCCCCTACGAGCAGTACTTC
14	few	TRBV11-2	-	TRBJ2-1	CASSSSGFLVEQFF	TGTGCCAGCAGCTCGAGCGGGTTTTTGGTTGAGCAGTTCTTC
15	-	TRBV7-3	TRBD2	TRBJ2-7	CASSLGRGSGHEQYF	TGTGCCAGCAGCTTAGGTCGCGGGAGTGGGCACGAGCAGTACTTC
15	-	TRBV7-8	TRBD1	TRBJ1-5	CASSSRDRGNQPQHF	TGTGCCAGCAGCTCAAGAGACAGGGGCAATCAGCCCCAGCATTTT
15	-	TRBV4-1	TRBD1	TRBJ2-5	CASSHGDRVEETQYF	TGCGCCAGCAGTCACGGGGACAGGGTGGAAGAGACCCAGTACTTC
13	-	TRBV6-5	-	TRBJ2-3	CASSADGTDTQYF	TGTGCCAGCAGCGCTGACGGCACAGATACGCAGTATTTT
14	-	TRBV12-1	-	TRBJ1-5	CASSFVPSNQPQHF	TGTGCCAGCAGCTTTGTACCCAGCAATCAGCCCCAGCATTTT
15	few	TRBV10-3	-	TRBJ2-7	CAISELGPNSYEQYF	TGTGCCATCAGTGAGCTCGGGCCCAACTCCTACGAGCAGTACTTC
17	-	TRBV11-3	TRBD2	TRBJ2-7	CASSLGEGLAGSYEQYF	TGTGCCAGCAGCCTAGGAGAGGGACTAGCGGGATCCTACGAGCAGTACTTC
14	-	TRBV19	TRBD2	TRBJ2-2	CASAGGGRTGELFF	TGTGCCAGCGCGGGAGGGGGCCGTACCGGGGAGCTGTTTTTT
13	-	TRBV7-2	-	TRBJ1-3	CASSLNSRNTIYF	TGTGCCAGCAGCTTAAACAGCAGAAACACCATATATTTT
14	once	TRBV5-1	-	TRBJ2-5	CASSLGGVQETQYF	TGCGCCAGCAGCTTGGGCGGAGTACAAGAGACCCAGTACTTC
16	-	TRBV28	-	TRBJ1-5	CASKGIGEGGNQPQHF	TGTGCCAGCAAGGGTATCGGAGAGGGGGGCAATCAGCCCCAGCATTTT
12	-	TRBV6-5	-	TRBJ1-2	CASLGVDGGYTF	TGTGCCAGCCTAGGGGTTGACGGTGGCTACACCTTC
15	few	TRBV28	-	TRBJ2-1	CASSPPGSSYNEQFF	TGTGCCAGCAGTCCCCCCGGGAGCTCCTACAATGAGCAGTTCTTC
15	-	TRBV4-1	TRBD1	TRBJ1-2	CASSQSGQGAYGYTF	TGCGCCAGCAGCCAGAGCGGGCAGGGGGCCTATGGCTACACCTTC
14	-	TRBV6-5	-	TRBJ2-7	CASSYTRGTYEQYF	TGTGCCAGCAGCTACACCCGGGGTACCTACGAGCAGTACTTC
15	once	TRBV10-3	TRBD1	TRBJ2-3	CAINSGQGGQETQYF	TGTGCCATCAACAGCGGACAGGGGGGGCAGGAGACGCAGTATTTT
12	-	TRBV6-6	-	TRBJ2-1	CASETRHNEQFF	TGTGCCAGCGAGACCAGACACAATGAGCAGTTCTTC
13	-	TRBV2	-	TRBJ2-2	CASNVRAPGELFF	TGTGCCAGCAACGTCCGAGCTCCCGGGGAGCTGTTTTTT
16	-	TRBV2	TRBD1	TRBJ2-3	CASSEGQDKLADTQYF	TGTGCCAGCAGTGAGGGACAGGACAAGCTCGCAGATACGCAGTATTTT
13	-	TRBV29-1	-	TRBJ2-7	CSVEARNGDEQYF	TGCAGCGTTGAAGCGCGGAACGGGGACGAGCAGTACTTC
13	-	TRBV6-5	-	TRBJ1-6	CASRIVGNSPLHF	TGTGCCAGCAGAATTGTCGGCAATTCACCCCTCCACTTT
20	once	TRBV7-6	TRBD1	TRBJ2-2	CASSLSGGASSFRNTGELFF	TGTGCCAGCAGCTTATCAGGGGGCGCATCTAGTTTCAGGAACACCGGGGAGCTGTTTTTT
14	-	TRBV4-3	TRBD1	TRBJ1-1	CASSQGGTDTEAFF	TGCGCCAGCAGCCAAGGCGGGACAGACACTGAAGCTTTCTTT
14	few	TRBV6-1	-	TRBJ1-1	CASSLRGENTEAFF	TGTGCCAGCAGCCTCCGAGGGGAAAACACTGAAGCTTTCTTT
12	-	TRBV9	-	TRBJ2-3	CASSSELDTQYF	TGTGCCAGCAGCTCCGAGTTAGATACGCAGTATTTT
15	-	TRBV4-1	-	TRBJ2-1	CASSQERLPRNEQFF	TGCGCCAGCAGCCAAGAAAGGCTCCCTCGGAATGAGCAGTTCTTC
14	-	TRBV14	-	TRBJ1-1	CASSQDREGTEAFF	TGTGCCAGCAGCCAAGATCGTGAGGGGACTGAAGCTTTCTTT
16	medium-sized	TRBV28	TRBD2	TRBJ2-7	CASSLLGGGGSYEQYF	TGTGCCAGCAGTTTGCTTGGCGGGGGGGGCTCCTACGAGCAGTACTTC